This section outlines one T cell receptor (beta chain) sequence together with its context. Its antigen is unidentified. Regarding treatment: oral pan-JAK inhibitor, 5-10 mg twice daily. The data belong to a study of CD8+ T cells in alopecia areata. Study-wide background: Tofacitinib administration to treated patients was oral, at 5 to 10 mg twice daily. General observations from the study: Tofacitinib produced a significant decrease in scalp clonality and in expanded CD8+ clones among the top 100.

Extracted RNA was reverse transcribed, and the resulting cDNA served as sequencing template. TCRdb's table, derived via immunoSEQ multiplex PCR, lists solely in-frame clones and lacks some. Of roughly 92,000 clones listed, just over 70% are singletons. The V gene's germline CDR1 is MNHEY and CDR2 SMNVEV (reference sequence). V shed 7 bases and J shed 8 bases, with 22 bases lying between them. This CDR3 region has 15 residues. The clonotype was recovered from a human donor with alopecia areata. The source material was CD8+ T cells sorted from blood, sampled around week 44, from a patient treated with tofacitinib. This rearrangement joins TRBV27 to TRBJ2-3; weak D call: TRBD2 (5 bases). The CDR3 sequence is CASKPPGGLPGTQYF. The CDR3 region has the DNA TGTGCCAGCAAACCGCCCGGAGGCCTTCCTGGTACGCAGTATTTT.